Following are 17 T cell receptor beta chains from one sample sequenced in a study of blood T cells in healthy people across ages. With a J-beta primer mix and a sample-barcoded 5' primer, a second PCR ran 7 to 11 cycles. MiXCR was run by TCRdb on the 5' RACE reads, yielding one entry per CDR3 protein. The sample contains 900,000 to 950,000 distinct CDR3 sequences, 25% to 30% of which appear only once. This sample was also put to use in a study of T cells of mothers and their children.

What was sequenced was blood. The source is a woman in her thirties or forties in good health.

The table lists this clonotype with a few counts. V is TRBV4-3 and J is TRBJ2-7; D may be TRBD2 (6 bases). Germline CDR1 and CDR2: LGHNA and YSLEER. V was pared by 0 bases and J by 0 bases, with 9 bases between. This CDR3 spans 15 amino acids. DNA of the CDR3: TGCGCCAGCAGCCAAGATTGGGAGGCCTCCTACGAGCAGTACTTC. It codes for CASSQDWEASYEQYF.

This rearrangement joins TRBV20-1 to TRBJ1-2, with 7 bases aligning to TRBD1. V lost 7 bases to trimming and J lost 5 bases; unmatched junction nucleotides: 19. Germline V gene sequence: CDR1 DFQATT, CDR2 SNEGSKA (reference sequence). The CDR3 sequence is 16 residues long. In DNA form, the CDR3 reads TGCAGTGTTCCCACGGGGGCAGGGGGTCGGAAATATGGCTACACCTTC. It encodes CSVPTGAGGRKYGYTF.

The chain has TRBV5-1 and TRBJ1-1; D not certain. The ends were cut back, 5 bases at V and 0 bases at J, with 8 bases in the middle. The CDR3 length is 13 residues. Germline V lookup: CDR1 SGHRS, CDR2 YFSETQ. The CDR3 nucleotides are TGCGCCAGCAGTAAGAACCTGAACACTGAAGCTTTCTTT. As protein: CASSKNLNTEAFF.

This clonotype was seen a few times. This chain joins TRBV7-2 and TRBJ1-4; a possible D gene is TRBD1 (6 bases). V lost 4 bases, J lost 8 bases, and 17 bases lay in between. The CDR3 sequence is 15 residues long. CDR1 and CDR2 from the germline V gene are SGHTA and FQGNSA. The CDR3 nucleotides are TGTGCCAGCAGCTATGCCAGGGGCAAGCAAGAAAAACTGTTTTTT. It translates to CASSYARGKQEKLFF.

This clonotype was seen repeatedly, ten times or more. The chain links TRBV7-9 to TRBJ2-7, with unresolved D. Germline V gene lookup returns CDR1 SEHNR and CDR2 FQNEAQ (reference sequence). Trimming removed 3 bases at V and 5 bases at J, with 11 bases between. The CDR3 has 13 residues. CDR3 amino acids: CASSLTDGDEQYF. The CDR3 DNA reads as TGTGCCAGCAGCTTGACGGACGGAGACGAGCAGTACTTC. Filled out from reference TRBV7-9 and TRBJ2-7, the complete variable domain reads DTGVSQNPRHKITKRGQNVTFRCDPISEHNRLYWYRQTLGQGPEFLTYFQNEAQLEKSRLLSDRFSAERPKGSFSTLEIQRTEQGDSAMYLCASSLTDGDEQYFGPGTRLTVT.

This clonotype was recorded at least ten times. V gene TRBV29-1 combines with J gene TRBJ2-7; 8 nucleotides align to TRBD1. The germline V gene encodes CDR1 SQVTM and CDR2 ANQGSEA. This CDR3 is built from 12 residues. CDR3: CRRHRGNYEQYF. CDR3 nucleotide sequence: TGCAGGAGACACAGGGGGAACTACGAGCAGTACTTC.

This clonotype was counted between two and nine times. V is TRBV5-1 and J is TRBJ2-3, with D possibly called TRBD1 or TRBD2 (5 bases each). V was shortened by 8 bases and J by 0 bases, with 16 bases between the two germline ends. The CDR3 covers 15 residues. CDR1 is SGHRS and CDR2 is YFSETQ in the germline V gene. The CDR3 nucleotides are TGCGCCAGTCGAAACGGGACGGCTAGCACAGATACGCAGTATTTT. Its protein product is CASRNGTASTDTQYF. The full variable domain, in which reference TRBV5-1 and TRBJ2-3 provide the parts outside the CDR3, is KAGVTQTPRYLIKTRGQQVTLSCSPISGHRSVSWYQQTPGQGLQFLFEYFSETQRNKGNFPGRFSGRQFSNSRSEMNVSTLELGDSALYLCASRNGTASTDTQYFGPGTRLTVL.

The chain couples TRBV27 to TRBJ1-2; D possibly corresponds to TRBD1 (5 bases). Germline assignment: CDR1 MNHEY and CDR2 SMNVEV (reference sequence). Deletions cut 6 bases from V and 4 bases from J, with 18 bases between. The CDR3 loop spans 15 amino acids. The CDR3 region is CASRSGLRGVYGYTF. CDR3 nucleotide sequence: TGTGCCAGCAGGTCGGGACTCCGAGGGGTCTATGGCTACACCTTC.

J is TRBJ1-1 and V is TRBV6-2 or TRBV6-3; D uncertain. Germline V CDR1 and CDR2: MNHEY, SVGEGT. V was clipped by 2 bases and J by 5 bases, with 9 bases between them. The CDR3 extends over 13 amino acids. The CDR3 DNA follows: TGTGCCAGCAGTTACGGGGTCTTAACTGAAGCTTTCTTT. This codes for CASSYGVLTEAFF.

This clonotype has at least ten counts. This chain links TRBV27 with TRBJ2-4; D remains unclear. Germline CDR1 is MNHEY and CDR2 is SMNVEV (reference sequence). V gave up 0 bases and J gave up 8 bases, with 8 bases separating them. There are 13 residues in the CDR3. The CDR3 DNA is TGTGCCAGCAGTTTATCGCGTGGGGACATTCAGTACTTC. It specifies CASSLSRGDIQYF.

The rearrangement joins TRBV28 to TRBJ1-1; maybe TRBD1 (6 bases). The germline CDR1 and CDR2 sequences are MDHEN and SYDVKM. V shed 5 bases and J shed 0 bases, with 16 bases lying between them. The CDR3 is 16 residues long. In DNA, the CDR3 is TGTGCCAGCAGTCCACCTGACAGGCACATGAACACTGAAGCTTTCTTT. The encoded protein is CASSPPDRHMNTEAFF.

CDR3 region: CASSFADYNEQFF. The DNA for the CDR3 is TGTGCCAGCAGCTTTGCAGACTACAATGAGCAGTTCTTC. The chain combines TRBV5-6 with TRBJ2-1; the D is unclear. Germline V gene data show CDR1 as SGHDT and CDR2 as YYEEEE. There are 13 residues in the CDR3. The V end was cut by 2 bases, the J end by 3 bases, with 6 bases between.

This rearrangement joins TRBV5-1 to TRBJ2-3; possibly TRBD1 or TRBD2 for D (5 bases each). V lost 0 bases, J lost 2 bases, and 16 bases lay in between. The CDR3 consists of 17 residues. Germline V gene lookup returns CDR1 SGHRS and CDR2 YFSETQ. This CDR3 reads CASSLATGTFNTDTQYF. DNA for the CDR3: TGCGCCAGCAGCTTGGCCACCGGGACCTTTAACACAGATACGCAGTATTTT.

Remarks on this clonotype: A clone one base away is much larger, so this may be a read error. The J gene is TRBJ1-2, the V gene TRBV24-1; unclear D gene. V gave up 12 bases and J gave up 8 bases, with 21 bases separating them. The CDR3 loop spans 13 amino acids. From germline, CDR1 is KGHDR and CDR2 SFDVKD. CDR3 amino acids: CAALPAGLGGYTF. CDR3 DNA sequence: TGTGCCGCCCTACCGGCGGGCCTAGGGGGCTACACCTTC.

This clonotype was counted between two and nine times. The rearrangement uses TRBV7-2 and TRBJ2-5, with D possibly being TRBD1 (6 bases). The ends were cut back, 4 bases at V and 5 bases at J, with 20 bases in the middle. Germline V gives CDR1 SGHTA, CDR2 FQGNSA. The CDR3 is 16 residues long. CDR3 loop: CASSYRDILLGETQYF. CDR3 in DNA: TGTGCCAGCAGCTACCGGGACATTTTGCTCGGGGAGACCCAGTACTTC. Full variable domain (remainder filled in from reference TRBV7-2 and TRBJ2-5): GAGVSQSPSNKVTEKGKDVELRCDPISGHTALYWYRQSLGQGLEFLIYFQGNSAPDKSGLPSDRFSAERTGGSVSTLTIQRTQQEDSAVYLCASSYRDILLGETQYFGPGTRLLVL.

The V call is TRBV15, the J call TRBJ2-5, with 11 bases lining up with TRBD2. Germline V gives CDR1 LNHNV, CDR2 YYDKDF (reference sequence). CDR3 length: 15 amino acids. J gave up 5 bases and V 0 bases, and 2 bases lay outside the gene matches. The CDR3 is CATSRDVAGGETQYF. The CDR3 nucleotides are TGTGCCACCAGCAGAGATGTAGCGGGAGGGGAGACCCAGTACTTC. The whole variable domain, remainder taken from reference TRBV15 and TRBJ2-5, is DAMVIQNPRYQVTQFGKPVTLSCSQTLNHNVMYWYQQKSSQAPKLLFHYYDKDFNNEADTPDNFQSRRPNTSFCFLDIRSPGLGDTAMYLCATSRDVAGGETQYFGPGTRLLVL.

The count of this clonotype is one. The germline gene is not matched at one end of the junction; a read error may be the cause. The chain uses TRBV7-8 and TRBJ2-2; TRBD2 is a possible D gene (6 bases). This CDR3 has 16 amino acids. Germline-derived CDR1 and CDR2 are SGHVS and FQNEAQ. CDR3 protein: CASSPRSGVGTGERFF. In DNA, the CDR3 is TGTGCCAGCAGCCCCCGCTCGGGGGTTGGAACCGGGGAGCGGTTTTTT.